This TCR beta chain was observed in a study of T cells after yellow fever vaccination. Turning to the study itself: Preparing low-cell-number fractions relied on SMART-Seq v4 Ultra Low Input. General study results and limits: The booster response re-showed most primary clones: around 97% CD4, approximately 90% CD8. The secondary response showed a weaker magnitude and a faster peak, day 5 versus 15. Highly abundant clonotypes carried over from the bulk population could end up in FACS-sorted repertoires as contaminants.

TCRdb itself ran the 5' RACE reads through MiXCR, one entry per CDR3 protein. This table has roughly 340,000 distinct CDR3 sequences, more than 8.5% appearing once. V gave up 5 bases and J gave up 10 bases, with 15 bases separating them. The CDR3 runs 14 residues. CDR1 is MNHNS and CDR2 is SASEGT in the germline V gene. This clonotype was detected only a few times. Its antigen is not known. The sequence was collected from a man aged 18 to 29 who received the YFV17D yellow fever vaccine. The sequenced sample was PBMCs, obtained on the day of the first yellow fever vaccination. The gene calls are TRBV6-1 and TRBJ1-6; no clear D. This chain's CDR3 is CASSRDLNGSPLHF. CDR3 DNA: TGTGCCAGCAGTCGCGACCTAAATGGCTCACCCCTCCACTTT.